This section outlines one T cell receptor (beta chain) sequence together with its context. The antigen remains unidentified. These data are taken from a study of post-analysis software for immune sequencing data. Study-level results: Among multiple sclerosis patients, normalized Chao1 diversity was significantly below that of controls. Compared with controls, patients had more of about 5 TRBV segments, including TRBV5-6, TRBV5-1 and TRBV20-1.

The trim removed 4 bases at V and 3 bases at J, leaving 9 bases unmatched. The CDR3 consists of 16 residues. CDR1 is SGHTA, CDR2 FQGNSA, per germline. Unique molecular identifiers featured in each of the TCR beta cDNA libraries. One entry per CDR3 protein, called by TCRdb with MiXCR from the PCR reads. Of fewer than 850,000 distinct CDR3 sequences listed, about 27% are singletons. J is TRBJ1-5 and V is TRBV7-2, with 7 bases aligning to TRBD1. This clonotype was sampled from a girl aged 10-17 years with multiple sclerosis. The sample consisted of blood. The CDR3 region has the DNA TGTGCCAGCAGCTCCCGCACGGGACAGACCAATCAGCCCCAGCATTTT. Translation: CASSSRTGQTNQPQHF.